The rows below give T cell receptor beta chains drawn from one sample of a study of cytomegalovirus exposure and HLA in healthy donors. Assay used: immunoSEQ multiplex PCR; TCRdb lists only in-frame clones, some missing. The data contain fewer than 200,000 clones, approximately 75% of them singletons. The sequenced sample consisted of PBMCs. The receptors come from a man younger than 40 in good health and CMV-seropositive. Both conserved end residues are part of each CDR3. The D gene is left open where the match is weak. A row's size may be missing; if present it is once, few, many or a size class.

clone_size: .; j_call: TRBJ2-7; d_call: .; v_call: TRBV4-1; cdr3_aa: CASSRLQVKGHSSYEQYF; cdr3_nt: TGCGCCAGCAGCCGATTACAGGTCAAGGGACATAGCTCCTACGAGCAGTACTTC
clone_size: few; j_call: TRBJ2-6; d_call: .; v_call: TRBV13; cdr3_aa: CASSLGYAGANVLTF; cdr3_nt: TGTGCCAGCAGCTTAGGCTACGCTGGGGCCAACGTCCTGACTTTC
clone_size: .; j_call: TRBJ2-7; d_call: TRBD1; v_call: TRBV7-8; cdr3_aa: CASSLGTGGEQYF; cdr3_nt: TGTGCCAGCAGCTTAGGGACAGGGGGCGAGCAGTACTTC
clone_size: few; j_call: TRBJ1-4; d_call: TRBD1; v_call: TRBV9; cdr3_aa: CASSGQGFHEKLFF; cdr3_nt: TGTGCCAGCAGCGGACAGGGCTTCCACGAAAAACTGTTTTTT
clone_size: once; j_call: TRBJ2-2; d_call: .; v_call: TRBV6-6; cdr3_aa: CASSSRPTNTGELFF; cdr3_nt: TGTGCCAGCAGTTCGAGGCCCACGAACACCGGGGAGCTGTTTTTT
clone_size: .; j_call: TRBJ1-1; d_call: TRBD1; v_call: TRBV7-9; cdr3_aa: CASSEFQGAETEAFF; cdr3_nt: TGTGCCAGCAGCGAGTTTCAGGGGGCGGAAACTGAAGCTTTCTTT
clone_size: .; j_call: TRBJ2-5; d_call: .; v_call: TRBV27; cdr3_aa: CAIPPKEPTFQETQYF; cdr3_nt: TGTGCCATCCCACCAAAGGAACCGACTTTCCAAGAGACCCAGTACTTC
clone_size: few; j_call: TRBJ1-1; d_call: TRBD1; v_call: TRBV9; cdr3_aa: CASSPGQGVINTEAFF; cdr3_nt: TGTGCCAGCAGCCCGGGACAGGGTGTGATTAACACTGAAGCTTTCTTT
clone_size: once; j_call: TRBJ1-5; d_call: .; v_call: TRBV2; cdr3_aa: CASQWESSQPQHF; cdr3_nt: TGTGCCAGCCAATGGGAGTCGAGTCAGCCCCAGCATTTT
clone_size: .; j_call: TRBJ1-5; d_call: TRBD1; v_call: TRBV2; cdr3_aa: CASSEDGTEYQPQHF; cdr3_nt: TGTGCCAGCAGTGAAGATGGGACAGAGTATCAGCCCCAGCATTTT
clone_size: .; j_call: TRBJ2-5; d_call: TRBD2; v_call: TRBV9; cdr3_aa: CASSVGLAGIYETQYF; cdr3_nt: TGTGCCAGCAGCGTAGGTCTAGCGGGGATATATGAGACCCAGTACTTC
clone_size: .; j_call: TRBJ2-7; d_call: .; v_call: TRBV25-1; cdr3_aa: CASSEPQGNSYEQYF; cdr3_nt: TGTGCCAGCAGTGAACCCCAGGGAAACTCCTACGAGCAGTACTTC
clone_size: .; j_call: TRBJ1-5; d_call: TRBD1; v_call: TRBV19; cdr3_aa: CASKDREGVNQPQHF; cdr3_nt: TGTGCCAGTAAGGACAGGGAAGGGGTAAATCAGCCCCAGCATTTT
clone_size: .; j_call: TRBJ2-5; d_call: TRBD1; v_call: TRBV6-1; cdr3_aa: CASSEGQGAETQYF; cdr3_nt: TGTGCCAGCTCGGAGGGACAGGGGGCAGAGACCCAGTACTTC
clone_size: .; j_call: TRBJ2-2; d_call: .; v_call: TRBV11-2; cdr3_aa: CASSLVRNTGELFF; cdr3_nt: TGTGCCAGCAGCTTAGTCAGGAACACCGGGGAGCTGTTTTTT
clone_size: few; j_call: TRBJ2-7; d_call: .; v_call: TRBV11-2; cdr3_aa: CASSYRVYEQYF; cdr3_nt: TGTGCCAGCAGCTACAGGGTCTACGAGCAGTACTTC
clone_size: .; j_call: TRBJ2-7; d_call: .; v_call: TRBV7-3; cdr3_aa: CASSLTLSSEQYF; cdr3_nt: TGTGCCAGCAGCTTAACTTTGTCATCCGAGCAGTACTTC
clone_size: .; j_call: TRBJ2-3; d_call: TRBD2; v_call: TRBV9; cdr3_aa: CASGELANTDTQYF; cdr3_nt: TGTGCCAGCGGAGAACTAGCGAACACAGATACGCAGTATTTT
clone_size: .; j_call: TRBJ2-3; d_call: .; v_call: TRBV4-3; cdr3_aa: CAEPRGAHTQYF; cdr3_nt: TGCGCCGAACCCCGGGGGGCGCATACGCAGTATTTT
clone_size: .; j_call: TRBJ1-5; d_call: .; v_call: TRBV4-3; cdr3_aa: CASSQERTINSNQPQHF; cdr3_nt: TGCGCCAGCAGCCAAGAAAGGACAATCAATAGCAATCAGCCCCAGCATTTT
clone_size: few; j_call: TRBJ1-2; d_call: .; v_call: TRBV4-1; cdr3_aa: CASSQAPRAVTGYGYTF; cdr3_nt: TGCGCCAGCAGCCAAGCCCCCCGGGCAGTGACGGGGTATGGCTACACCTTC
clone_size: .; j_call: TRBJ1-3; d_call: .; v_call: TRBV9; cdr3_aa: CASSGQVSGNTIYF; cdr3_nt: TGTGCCAGCAGCGGACAAGTCTCTGGAAACACCATATATTTT
clone_size: .; j_call: TRBJ2-3; d_call: .; v_call: TRBV5-1; cdr3_aa: CASSLVQGGDTQYF; cdr3_nt: TGCGCCAGCAGCTTGGTACAGGGTGGAGATACGCAGTATTTT
clone_size: .; j_call: TRBJ2-1; d_call: TRBD2; v_call: TRBV9; cdr3_aa: CASSGGTSGGRNFNEQFF; cdr3_nt: TGTGCCAGCAGCGGAGGGACTAGCGGGGGCCGAAATTTTAATGAGCAGTTCTTC
clone_size: .; j_call: TRBJ2-7; d_call: TRBD2; v_call: TRBV19; cdr3_aa: CASSIDSGSSYEQYF; cdr3_nt: TGTGCCAGTAGTATTGATAGCGGGAGCTCCTACGAGCAGTACTTC
clone_size: .; j_call: TRBJ2-5; d_call: .; v_call: TRBV4-1; cdr3_aa: CASSQETGTQYF; cdr3_nt: TGCGCCAGCAGCCAAGAAACAGGGACCCAGTACTTC
clone_size: .; j_call: TRBJ2-7; d_call: .; v_call: TRBV4-1; cdr3_aa: CASSPGQSSYEQYF; cdr3_nt: TGCGCCAGCAGCCCCGGACAGTCCTCCTACGAGCAGTACTTC
clone_size: once; j_call: TRBJ2-3; d_call: .; v_call: TRBV19; cdr3_aa: CASGTGHVTDTQYF; cdr3_nt: TGTGCCAGTGGAACAGGGCACGTAACAGATACGCAGTATTTT
clone_size: few; j_call: TRBJ2-7; d_call: .; v_call: TRBV7-9; cdr3_aa: CASSRGEIPYEQYF; cdr3_nt: TGTGCCAGCAGCCGCGGAGAGATTCCCTACGAGCAGTACTTC
clone_size: .; j_call: TRBJ2-1; d_call: TRBD2; v_call: TRBV27; cdr3_aa: CASSLTLGSGGPYEQFF; cdr3_nt: TGTGCCAGCAGTTTGACCTTGGGTAGCGGGGGGCCCTATGAGCAGTTCTTC
clone_size: .; j_call: TRBJ2-5; d_call: .; v_call: TRBV15; cdr3_aa: CATSRGRGETQYF; cdr3_nt: TGTGCCACCAGCAGGGGAAGGGGAGAGACCCAGTACTTC
clone_size: few; j_call: TRBJ1-4; d_call: TRBD1; v_call: TRBV28; cdr3_aa: CASSRRTGLNEKLFF; cdr3_nt: TGTGCCAGCAGTCGACGGACAGGGTTAAATGAAAAACTGTTTTTT
clone_size: .; j_call: TRBJ2-4; d_call: TRBD2; v_call: TRBV6-1; cdr3_aa: CASSEAPTSGGSDF; cdr3_nt: TGTGCCAGCAGTGAAGCTCCGACTAGCGGGGGGTCGGACTTC
clone_size: .; j_call: TRBJ2-1; d_call: .; v_call: TRBV19; cdr3_aa: CASSDWGGPSYNEQFF; cdr3_nt: TGTGCCAGTAGTGACTGGGGGGGCCCAAGTTACAATGAGCAGTTCTTC
clone_size: .; j_call: TRBJ2-7; d_call: .; v_call: TRBV6-5; cdr3_aa: CATPQRETYEQYF; cdr3_nt: TGTGCCACCCCCCAGAGGGAGACCTACGAGCAGTACTTC
clone_size: .; j_call: TRBJ1-1; d_call: .; v_call: TRBV6-1; cdr3_aa: CASMDWAENTEAFF; cdr3_nt: TGTGCCAGCATGGATTGGGCCGAGAACACTGAAGCTTTCTTT
clone_size: .; j_call: TRBJ2-5; d_call: TRBD2; v_call: TRBV2; cdr3_aa: CAGKREGTQYF; cdr3_nt: TGTGCCGGAAAGCGGGAGGGGACCCAGTACTTC
clone_size: .; j_call: TRBJ2-7; d_call: TRBD2; v_call: TRBV28; cdr3_aa: CASSLGGTSGDPRREQYF; cdr3_nt: TGTGCCAGCAGCCTTGGCGGGACTAGCGGGGATCCGAGACGCGAGCAGTACTTC
clone_size: .; j_call: TRBJ1-2; d_call: TRBD1; v_call: TRBV6-5; cdr3_aa: CASRAWTGANYGYTF; cdr3_nt: TGTGCCAGCAGAGCCTGGACAGGTGCTAACTATGGCTACACCTTC
clone_size: .; j_call: TRBJ1-2; d_call: .; v_call: TRBV5-1; cdr3_aa: CASSLDAVGYTF; cdr3_nt: TGCGCCAGCAGCTTGGATGCAGTGGGCTACACCTTC
clone_size: .; j_call: TRBJ1-1; d_call: .; v_call: TRBV6-5; cdr3_aa: CASSYSFGPRGEAFF; cdr3_nt: TGTGCCAGCAGTTACTCATTTGGCCCAAGGGGCGAGGCTTTCTTT
clone_size: .; j_call: TRBJ2-2; d_call: .; v_call: TRBV6-5; cdr3_aa: CASSGTNTGELFF; cdr3_nt: TGTGCCAGCAGCGGGACAAACACCGGGGAGCTGTTTTTT
clone_size: .; j_call: TRBJ1-2; d_call: .; v_call: TRBV18; cdr3_aa: CASSPLAELYGYTF; cdr3_nt: TGTGCCAGCTCACCATTGGCGGAGCTCTATGGCTACACCTTC
clone_size: .; j_call: TRBJ1-1; d_call: TRBD1; v_call: TRBV5-1; cdr3_aa: CASSPGTGDTEAFF; cdr3_nt: TGCGCCAGCAGCCCCGGGACAGGGGACACTGAAGCTTTCTTT
clone_size: .; j_call: TRBJ2-3; d_call: TRBD2; v_call: TRBV5-1; cdr3_aa: CASSLGASGVGADTQYF; cdr3_nt: TGCGCCAGCAGCTTGGGGGCTAGCGGGGTGGGCGCAGATACGCAGTATTTT
clone_size: .; j_call: TRBJ2-4; d_call: TRBD1; v_call: TRBV18; cdr3_aa: CASSEGTGRNIQYF; cdr3_nt: TGTGCCAGCTCGGAAGGGACAGGGAGAAACATTCAGTACTTC
clone_size: .; j_call: TRBJ1-2; d_call: .; v_call: TRBV7-2; cdr3_aa: CASSLVSGNYGYTF; cdr3_nt: TGTGCCAGCAGCTTAGTATCGGGGAACTATGGCTACACCTTC
clone_size: .; j_call: TRBJ2-3; d_call: TRBD1; v_call: TRBV7-9; cdr3_aa: CASSHSTGEVDTQYF; cdr3_nt: TGTGCCAGCAGCCATTCAACAGGGGAAGTAGATACGCAGTATTTT
clone_size: .; j_call: TRBJ2-3; d_call: TRBD1; v_call: TRBV18; cdr3_aa: CASSLGQGGTDTQYF; cdr3_nt: TGTGCCAGCTCACTAGGACAGGGCGGCACAGATACGCAGTATTTT
clone_size: .; j_call: TRBJ2-2; d_call: .; v_call: TRBV30; cdr3_aa: CAWSVSGRAAGELFF; cdr3_nt: TGTGCCTGGAGTGTTTCGGGCAGGGCCGCCGGGGAGCTGTTTTTT
clone_size: .; j_call: TRBJ2-3; d_call: TRBD1; v_call: TRBV19; cdr3_aa: CASSIGGTGGTDTQYF; cdr3_nt: TGTGCCAGTAGTATAGGAGGAACAGGGGGGACAGATACGCAGTATTTT
clone_size: .; j_call: TRBJ1-5; d_call: .; v_call: TRBV9; cdr3_aa: CASILGDLQPQHF; cdr3_nt: TGTGCCAGCATTCTCGGGGATCTTCAGCCCCAGCATTTT
clone_size: .; j_call: TRBJ1-4; d_call: TRBD1; v_call: TRBV9; cdr3_aa: CASSFRDSNEKLFF; cdr3_nt: TGTGCCAGCAGCTTCCGGGACAGTAATGAAAAACTGTTTTTT
clone_size: .; j_call: TRBJ1-5; d_call: .; v_call: TRBV6-5; cdr3_aa: CASRDLGGSNQPQHF; cdr3_nt: TGTGCCAGCAGGGATTTGGGGGGTAGCAATCAGCCCCAGCATTTT
clone_size: .; j_call: TRBJ2-3; d_call: TRBD2; v_call: TRBV7-9; cdr3_aa: CASSLATSGNTDTQYF; cdr3_nt: TGTGCCAGCAGCTTGGCGACTAGCGGAAACACAGATACGCAGTATTTT
clone_size: .; j_call: TRBJ1-4; d_call: TRBD1; v_call: TRBV7-9; cdr3_aa: CASSPGTGLSNEKLFF; cdr3_nt: TGTGCCAGCAGCCCTGGGACAGGGCTTTCTAATGAAAAACTGTTTTTT
clone_size: once; j_call: TRBJ1-1; d_call: .; v_call: TRBV7-9; cdr3_aa: CASSSSGLPNTEAFF; cdr3_nt: TGTGCCAGCAGCTCCTCGGGTTTGCCTAACACTGAAGCTTTCTTT
clone_size: once; j_call: TRBJ2-1; d_call: TRBD1; v_call: TRBV5-4; cdr3_aa: CASSLDRGLYNEQFF; cdr3_nt: TGTGCCAGCAGCTTGGACAGGGGGTTGTACAATGAGCAGTTCTTC
clone_size: .; j_call: TRBJ2-3; d_call: TRBD2; v_call: TRBV4-3; cdr3_aa: CASSQESSGGGTDTQYF; cdr3_nt: TGCGCCAGCAGCCAGGAGAGTAGCGGGGGCGGCACAGATACGCAGTATTTT